These T cell receptor beta chains were read from a single sample in a study of radiotherapy plus CTLA-4 blockade in lung cancer. Sequencing was performed with immunoSEQ multiplex PCR; in TCRdb, only in-frame clones are kept and a portion is missing. The sample records about 45,000 clones, 63% being singletons. The sample was peripheral blood, taken from a patient treated with radiotherapy plus ipilimumab. Every receptor here comes from a human donor with non-small cell lung cancer who had a partial response to radiotherapy plus ipilimumab. CDR3s include the opening cysteine and the closing phenylalanine or tryptophan. The order of the fields is J gene, V gene, CDR3 protein.

j_gene: TRBJ1-2
v_gene: TRBV11-2
CDR3aa: CASSLDYQGGHGYTF

j_gene: TRBJ2-5
v_gene: TRBV5-1
CDR3aa: CASSLEGAGETQYF

j_gene: TRBJ1-5
v_gene: TRBV7-3
CDR3aa: CASSSDRNQPQHF

j_gene: TRBJ1-5
v_gene: TRBV6-1
CDR3aa: CASSYTQPQHF

j_gene: TRBJ2-1
v_gene: TRBV2
CDR3aa: CASSGDIAASYNEQFF

j_gene: TRBJ2-5
v_gene: TRBV2
CDR3aa: CASSALTSGGGETQYF

j_gene: TRBJ2-1
v_gene: TRBV5-1
CDR3aa: CASSLDSYNEQFF

j_gene: TRBJ2-1
v_gene: TRBV2
CDR3aa: CASSGGTSGRTSSYNEQFF

j_gene: TRBJ1-5
v_gene: TRBV29-1
CDR3aa: CSVSEASGNQPQHF

j_gene: TRBJ2-5
v_gene: TRBV18
CDR3aa: CASSPDIQETQYF

j_gene: TRBJ2-2
v_gene: TRBV7-9
CDR3aa: CASSLFLARAGELFF

j_gene: TRBJ2-3
v_gene: TRBV4-1
CDR3aa: CASSQPTSGGTDTQYF

j_gene: TRBJ2-1
v_gene: TRBV7-9
CDR3aa: CASSLGVRGLLFF

j_gene: TRBJ2-2
v_gene: TRBV11-2
CDR3aa: CASSSGGLAGVTGELFF

j_gene: TRBJ1-1
v_gene: TRBV6-1
CDR3aa: CASSVLLADTEAFF

j_gene: TRBJ2-2
v_gene: TRBV6-1
CDR3aa: CASGRDSIGELFF

j_gene: TRBJ2-1
v_gene: TRBV13
CDR3aa: CASSPRTGGWDEQFF

j_gene: TRBJ1-6
v_gene: TRBV14
CDR3aa: CASSQTGGYNSPLHF

j_gene: TRBJ1-4
v_gene: TRBV4-1
CDR3aa: CASSQNNRASEKLFF

j_gene: TRBJ2-2
v_gene: TRBV7-9
CDR3aa: CAGSWSGNTGELFF

j_gene: TRBJ1-5
v_gene: TRBV2
CDR3aa: CASNRVGGALNQPQHF

j_gene: TRBJ2-7
v_gene: TRBV6-5
CDR3aa: CASSYREPGQHYEQYF